This T cell receptor beta chain was captured in a study of T cells in localized non-small cell lung cancer. Measured with immunoSEQ multiplex PCR; TCRdb has only the in-frame clones, and not every one. The table records 5,000 to 6,500 clones, roughly 25% of them present only once. V was clipped by 6 bases and J by 8 bases, with 23 bases between them. Germline assignment: CDR1 SGHDN and CDR2 FVKESK. The CDR3 totals 16 residues. This chain links TRBV14 with TRBJ1-3; tentative D call: TRBD1 (5 bases). Sample: lung tumor tissue, taken before any cancer treatment. The source of this sequence is a female donor older than 55 with stage I lung adenocarcinoma. The CDR3 coding sequence is TGTGCCAGCAGACTAAGACAGCCCAGGTTTGTGGACACCATATATTTT. This encodes CASRLRQPRFVDTIYF.